The rows below give T cell receptor beta chains drawn from one sample of a study of blood T cell repertoires in COVID-19. TCRdb's copy holds only in-frame clones and misses some; the assay was immunoSEQ multiplex PCR. The repertoire includes approximately 200,000 clones, approximately 81% of them detected once, and roughly 18% sits in the top ten. Sequenced material: peripheral blood. All receptors derive from an older person with COVID-19, enrolled during active disease. Each CDR3 is given with its conserved first and last residue. Each record gives: D gene, clone size, J gene, CDR3 length, V gene, CDR3 DNA, CDR3 protein. A D gene is named only where the DNA matches it firmly. A row's size may be missing; if present it is once, few, many or a size class.

>TRBD2|once|TRBJ2-5|15|TRBV5-1
TGCGCCAGCAGCTTGACTAGCGGGAGACAAGAGACCCAGTACTTC
CASSLTSGRQETQYF
>NA|NA|TRBJ1-3|16|TRBV11-2
TGTGCCAGCAGCTTCCTCCTACAGGGTTACGGAGACACCATATATTTT
CASSFLLQGYGDTIYF
>NA|NA|TRBJ1-4|11|TRBV19
TGTGCCCGCTCCTGGCCCGAAAAACTGTTTTTT
CARSWPEKLFF
>NA|NA|TRBJ2-4|14|TRBV28
TGTGCCAGCACTCCTGATCTAAGCAAAAACATTCAGTACTTC
CASTPDLSKNIQYF
>NA|many|TRBJ1-5|14|TRBV28
TGTGCCAGCAGGCGACAGGCCGGCAATCAGCCCCAGCATTTT
CASRRQAGNQPQHF
>TRBD1|once|TRBJ2-2|15|TRBV7-2
TGTGCCAGCAGCACGGGACAGACCAGCACCGGGGAGCTGTTTTTT
CASSTGQTSTGELFF
>TRBD2|NA|TRBJ2-2|15|TRBV19
TGTGCCAGTTCCGCTGGCAGGGACTATACCGGGGAGCTGTTTTTT
CASSAGRDYTGELFF
>TRBD1|few|TRBJ2-1|15|TRBV4-2
TGTGCCAGCAGCCCATCGAGGACAGGGATCAATGAGCAGTTCTTC
CASSPSRTGINEQFF
>NA|NA|TRBJ2-6|17|TRBV6-2/TRBV6-3
TGTGCCAGCAGTTACAGGGATAAGGGGTTTAGGGCCAACGTCCTGACTTTC
CASSYRDKGFRANVLTF
>NA|NA|TRBJ2-3|17|TRBV5-1
TGCGCCAGCAGCTTGAGTTACGGGAGCGGCAGCACAGATACGCAGTATTTT
CASSLSYGSGSTDTQYF
>NA|NA|TRBJ2-1|15|TRBV7-9
TGTGCCAGCAGCCAAGCCCACAGTTCCTACAATGAGCAGTTCTTC
CASSQAHSSYNEQFF
>TRBD1|NA|TRBJ2-7|18|TRBV27
TGTGCCAGCAGTCAAAACAGGGGGCTACGTGGGAGGTCCTACGAGCAGTACTTC
CASSQNRGLRGRSYEQYF
>TRBD2|NA|TRBJ2-7|13|TRBV30
TGTGCCTGGAGGGCTGGCGGGGGAAGGAAGCAGTACTTC
CAWRAGGGRKQYF
>NA|NA|TRBJ2-1|15|TRBV5-5
TGTGCCAGCAGCCTCTACCAGGCCGCCCACAATGAGCAGTTCTTC
CASSLYQAAHNEQFF
>TRBD1|NA|TRBJ1-5|14|TRBV28
TGTGCCACGATTCGACAGGGAGGCAATCAGCCCCAGCATTTT
CATIRQGGNQPQHF
>NA|NA|TRBJ2-2|17|TRBV10-1
TGCGCCAGCAGTGAGGGGGCGAGGATAGCTGACACCGGGGAGCTGTTTTTT
CASSEGARIADTGELFF